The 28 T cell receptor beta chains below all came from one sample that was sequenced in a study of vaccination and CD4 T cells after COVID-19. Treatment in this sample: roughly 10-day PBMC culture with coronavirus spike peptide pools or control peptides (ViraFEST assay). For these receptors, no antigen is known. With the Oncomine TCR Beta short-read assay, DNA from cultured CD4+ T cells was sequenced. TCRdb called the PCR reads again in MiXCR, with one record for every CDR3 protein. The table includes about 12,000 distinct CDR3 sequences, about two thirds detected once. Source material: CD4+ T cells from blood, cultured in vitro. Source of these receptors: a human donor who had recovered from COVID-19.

The CDR3 loop is CASSHGLAGGSYEQYF. DNA for the CDR3: TGTGCCAGCAGCCACGGACTAGCGGGAGGGTCTTACGAGCAGTACTTC. The V call is TRBV7-8, the J call TRBJ2-7, with 15 nucleotides matching TRBD2. The germline gives CDR1 SGHVS, CDR2 FQNEAQ. This CDR3 region has 16 residues. V shed 5 bases and J 4 bases; nucleotides not matched to a gene: 6.

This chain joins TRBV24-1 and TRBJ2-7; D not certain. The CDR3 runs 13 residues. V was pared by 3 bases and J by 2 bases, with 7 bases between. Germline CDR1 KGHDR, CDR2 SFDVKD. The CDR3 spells CATSDGSTYEQYF. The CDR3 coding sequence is TGTGCCACCAGTGATGGCAGCACCTACGAGCAGTACTTC.

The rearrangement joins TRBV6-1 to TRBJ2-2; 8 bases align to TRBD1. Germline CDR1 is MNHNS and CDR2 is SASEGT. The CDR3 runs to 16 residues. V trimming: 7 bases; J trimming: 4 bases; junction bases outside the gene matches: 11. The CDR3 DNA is TGTGCCAGCATCAAGGTCAGGGGGCAGACCACCGGGGAGCTGTTTTTT. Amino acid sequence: CASIKVRGQTTGELFF.

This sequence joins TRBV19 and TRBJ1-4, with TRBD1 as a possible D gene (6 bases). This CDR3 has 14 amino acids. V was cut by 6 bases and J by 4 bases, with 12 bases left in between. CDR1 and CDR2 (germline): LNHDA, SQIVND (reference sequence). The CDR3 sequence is CASRTQGSNEKLFF. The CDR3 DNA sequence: TGTGCCAGTAGGACCCAGGGGAGTAATGAAAAACTGTTTTTT.

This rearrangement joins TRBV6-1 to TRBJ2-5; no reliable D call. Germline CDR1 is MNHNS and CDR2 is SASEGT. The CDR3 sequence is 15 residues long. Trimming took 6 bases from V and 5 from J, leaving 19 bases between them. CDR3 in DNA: TGTGCCAGCAGCCACCGACAAAAGTCCAAGGAGACCCAGTACTTC. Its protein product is CASSHRQKSKETQYF.

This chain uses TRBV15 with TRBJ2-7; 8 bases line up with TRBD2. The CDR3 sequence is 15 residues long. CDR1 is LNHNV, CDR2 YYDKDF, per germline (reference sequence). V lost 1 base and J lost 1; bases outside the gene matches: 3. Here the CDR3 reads CATSRGTGGSYEQYF. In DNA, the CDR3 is TGTGCCACCAGCAGAGGAACGGGAGGGTCCTACGAGCAGTACTTC. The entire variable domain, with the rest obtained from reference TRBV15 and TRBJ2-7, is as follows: DAMVIQNPRYQVTQFGKPVTLSCSQTLNHNVMYWYQQKSSQAPKLLFHYYDKDFNNEADTPDNFQSRRPNTSFCFLDIRSPGLGDTAMYLCATSRGTGGSYEQYFGPGTRLTVT.

As DNA, the CDR3 is TGCAGTGCTAGGGCTTGGTGGGGATCGACAGATACGCAGTATTTT. Translation gives CSARAWWGSTDTQYF. The chain carries TRBV20-1 and TRBJ2-3, with unresolved D. The germline gives CDR1 DFQATT, CDR2 SNEGSKA (reference sequence). CDR3 length equals 15 residues. V lost 3 bases and J lost 3, with 16 bases in between.

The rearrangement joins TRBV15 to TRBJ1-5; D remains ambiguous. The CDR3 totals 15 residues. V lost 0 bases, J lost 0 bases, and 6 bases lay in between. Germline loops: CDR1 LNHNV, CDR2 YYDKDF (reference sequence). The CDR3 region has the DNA TGTGCCACCAGCAGAGATGGAGATAGCAATCAGCCCCAGCATTTT. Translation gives CATSRDGDSNQPQHF.

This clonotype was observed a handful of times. The CDR3 is CATSERPRGEQFF. The CDR3 region has the DNA TGTGCCACCAGTGAACGCCCTCGGGGAGAGCAGTTCTTC. V usage is TRBV24-1 and J usage is TRBJ2-1; TRBD2 might be the D (5 bases). The germline V and J ends were trimmed by 4 bases and 10 bases, with 13 bases remaining between them. In germline, CDR1 is KGHDR, CDR2 SFDVKD. The CDR3 is made up of 13 amino acids.

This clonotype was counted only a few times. CDR3 protein: CATTQTVRSGANVLTF. The CDR3 region has the DNA TGTGCCACCACCCAGACAGTGCGCTCTGGGGCCAACGTCCTGACTTTC. The chain is built from TRBV15 and TRBJ2-6, with a tentative D call TRBD1 (5 bases). CDR1 is LNHNV and CDR2 is YYDKDF in the germline V gene (reference sequence). The V end was cut by 7 bases, the J end by 0 bases, with 13 bases between. The CDR3 consists of 16 residues. Full variable domain (rest looked up from reference TRBV15 and TRBJ2-6): DAMVIQNPRYQVTQFGKPVTLSCSQTLNHNVMYWYQQKSSQAPKLLFHYYDKDFNNEADTPDNFQSRRPNTSFCFLDIRSPGLGDTAMYLCATTQTVRSGANVLTFGAGSRLTVL.

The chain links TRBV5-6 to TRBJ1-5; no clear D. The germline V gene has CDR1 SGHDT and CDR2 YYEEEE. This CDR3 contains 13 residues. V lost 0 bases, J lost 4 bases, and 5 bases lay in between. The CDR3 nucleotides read TGTGCCAGCAGCTTGGTCGGGAATCAGCCCCAGCATTTT. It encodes CASSLVGNQPQHF.

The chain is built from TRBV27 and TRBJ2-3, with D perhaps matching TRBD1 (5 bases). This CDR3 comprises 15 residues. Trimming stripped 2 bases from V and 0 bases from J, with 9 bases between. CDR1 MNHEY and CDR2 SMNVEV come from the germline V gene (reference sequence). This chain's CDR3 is CASSLGGASTDTQYF. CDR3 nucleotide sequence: TGTGCCAGCAGTTTAGGTGGGGCTAGCACAGATACGCAGTATTTT.

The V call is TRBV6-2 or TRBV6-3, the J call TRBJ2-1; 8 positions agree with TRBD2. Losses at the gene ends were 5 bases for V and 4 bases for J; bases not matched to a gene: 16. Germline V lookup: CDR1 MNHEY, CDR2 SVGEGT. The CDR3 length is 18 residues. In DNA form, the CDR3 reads TGTGCCAGCAGTAGAAGCGGGAGCTTAAGTCTTCGTTACAATGAGCAGTTCTTC. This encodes CASSRSGSLSLRYNEQFF.

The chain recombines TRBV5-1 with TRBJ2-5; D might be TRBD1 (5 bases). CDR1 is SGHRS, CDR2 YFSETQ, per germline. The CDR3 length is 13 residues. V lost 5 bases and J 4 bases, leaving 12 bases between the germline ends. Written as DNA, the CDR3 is TGCGCCAGCAGGCAGGACATTTCAGAGACCCAGTACTTC. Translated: CASRQDISETQYF.

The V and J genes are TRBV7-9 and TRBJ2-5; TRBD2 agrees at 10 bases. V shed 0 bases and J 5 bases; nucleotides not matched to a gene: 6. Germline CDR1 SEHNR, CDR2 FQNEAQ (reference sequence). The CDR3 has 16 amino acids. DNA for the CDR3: TGTGCCAGCAGCTTAGCGCAGCTAGCGGGAGTGGAGACCCAGTACTTC. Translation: CASSLAQLAGVETQYF. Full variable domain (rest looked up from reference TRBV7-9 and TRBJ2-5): DTGVSQNPRHKITKRGQNVTFRCDPISEHNRLYWYRQTLGQGPEFLTYFQNEAQLEKSRLLSDRFSAERPKGSFSTLEIQRTEQGDSAMYLCASSLAQLAGVETQYFGPGTRLLVL.

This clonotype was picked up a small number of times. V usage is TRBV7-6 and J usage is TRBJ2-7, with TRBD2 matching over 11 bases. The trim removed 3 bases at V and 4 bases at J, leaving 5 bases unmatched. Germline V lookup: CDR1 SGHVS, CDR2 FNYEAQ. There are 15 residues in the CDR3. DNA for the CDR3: TGTGCCAGCAGCTTCTCCACTAGCGGGAGTTACGAGCAGTACTTC. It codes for CASSFSTSGSYEQYF.

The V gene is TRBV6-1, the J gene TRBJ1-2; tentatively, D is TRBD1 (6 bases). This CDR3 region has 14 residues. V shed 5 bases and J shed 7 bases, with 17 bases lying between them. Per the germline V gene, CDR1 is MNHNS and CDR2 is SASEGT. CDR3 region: CASSRYLGGSGYTF. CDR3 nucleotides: TGTGCCAGCAGTCGCTATCTAGGGGGGTCTGGCTACACCTTC.

DNA of the CDR3: TGCAGTGCTCTCCCGGGACATCAGGCCTACGAGCAGTACTTC. Amino acids: CSALPGHQAYEQYF. The V gene is TRBV20-1, the J gene TRBJ2-7, with D perhaps TRBD1 (6 bases). Per the germline V gene, CDR1 is DFQATT and CDR2 is SNEGSKA (reference sequence). This CDR3 is 14 amino acids long. V dropped 5 bases and J dropped 2 bases, with 16 bases sitting between them.

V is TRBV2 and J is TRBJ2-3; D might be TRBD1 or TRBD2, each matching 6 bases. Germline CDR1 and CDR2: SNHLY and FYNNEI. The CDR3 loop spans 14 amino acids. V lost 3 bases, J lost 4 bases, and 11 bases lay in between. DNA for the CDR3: TGTGCCAGCAGTGATGGGGGGCCCGCAGATACGCAGTATTTT. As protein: CASSDGGPADTQYF.

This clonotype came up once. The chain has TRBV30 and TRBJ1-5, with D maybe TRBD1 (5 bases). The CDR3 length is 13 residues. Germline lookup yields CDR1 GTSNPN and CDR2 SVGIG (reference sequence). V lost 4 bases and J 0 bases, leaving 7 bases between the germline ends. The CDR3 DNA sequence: TGTGCCTGGACGGGGGATAGCAATCAGCCCCAGCATTTT. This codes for CAWTGDSNQPQHF.

The CDR3 spells CSARVANVRVHGYTF. The CDR3, as DNA: TGCAGTGCTAGAGTGGCCAATGTGAGGGTCCATGGCTACACCTTC. The chain links TRBV20-1 to TRBJ1-2; D gene uncertain. CDR3 length: 15 residues. Germline V gene lookup returns CDR1 DFQATT and CDR2 SNEGSKA (reference sequence). V gave up 1 base and J gave up 6 bases, with 18 bases separating them.

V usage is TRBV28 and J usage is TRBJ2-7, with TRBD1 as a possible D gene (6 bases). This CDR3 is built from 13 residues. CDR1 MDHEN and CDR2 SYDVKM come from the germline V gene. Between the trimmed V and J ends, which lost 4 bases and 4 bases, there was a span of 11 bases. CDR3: CASSYLDRYEQYF. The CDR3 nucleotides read TGTGCCAGCAGTTACCTGGACAGATACGAGCAGTACTTC.

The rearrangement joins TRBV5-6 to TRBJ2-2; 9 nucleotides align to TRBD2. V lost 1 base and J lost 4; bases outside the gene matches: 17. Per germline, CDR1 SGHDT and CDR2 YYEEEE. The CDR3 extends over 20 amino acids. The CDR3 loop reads CASSLFLAGLNPSATGELFF. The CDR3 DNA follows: TGTGCCAGCAGCTTGTTCCTAGCGGGATTAAACCCTTCGGCCACCGGGGAGCTGTTTTTT. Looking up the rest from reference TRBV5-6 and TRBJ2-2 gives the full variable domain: DAGVTQSPTHLIKTRGQQVTLRCSPKSGHDTVSWYQQALGQGPQFIFQYYEEEERQRGNFPDRFSGHQFPNYSSELNVNALLLGDSALYLCASSLFLAGLNPSATGELFFGEGSRLTVL.

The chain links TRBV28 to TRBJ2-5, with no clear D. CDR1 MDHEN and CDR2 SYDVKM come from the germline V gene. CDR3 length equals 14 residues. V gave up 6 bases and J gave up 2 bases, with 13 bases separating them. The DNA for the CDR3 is TGTGCCAGCAGGCCCCATGTCGGTCAAGAGACCCAGTACTTC. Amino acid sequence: CASRPHVGQETQYF.

In nucleotides, the CDR3 is TGTGCCACCAGCAGAGACCGGACAGGGGCAGACGAGCAGTACTTC. This gives the protein CATSRDRTGADEQYF. V usage is TRBV15 and J usage is TRBJ2-7, with 9 bases fitting TRBD1. The V and J ends lost 0 bases and 5 bases, in that order; junction bases with no gene match: 5. CDR1 is LNHNV, CDR2 YYDKDF, per germline (reference sequence). The CDR3 extends over 15 amino acids.

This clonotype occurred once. CDR3 nucleotides: TGCGCCAGCAGCTCATGGGACAGAAAAGAGACCCAGTACTTC. This translates into CASSSWDRKETQYF. V usage is TRBV5-1 and J usage is TRBJ2-5; TRBD1 aligns across 7 bases. CDR3 length: 14 amino acids. In germline, CDR1 is SGHRS, CDR2 YFSETQ. Trimming cost V 3 bases and J 3 bases; bases outside gene matches: 5.

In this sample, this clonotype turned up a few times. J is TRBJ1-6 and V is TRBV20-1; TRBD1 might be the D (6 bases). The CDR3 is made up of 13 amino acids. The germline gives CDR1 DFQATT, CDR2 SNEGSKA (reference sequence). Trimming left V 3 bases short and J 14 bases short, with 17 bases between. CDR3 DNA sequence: TGCAGTGCTAGTTGGGGGGCGATTCGGGCCCTCCACTTT. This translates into CSASWGAIRALHF.

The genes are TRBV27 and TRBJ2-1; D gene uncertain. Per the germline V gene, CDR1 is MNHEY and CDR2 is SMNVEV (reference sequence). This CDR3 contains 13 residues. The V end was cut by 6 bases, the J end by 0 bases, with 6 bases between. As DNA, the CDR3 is TGTGCCAGCAGCCCTCTCTCCTACAATGAGCAGTTCTTC. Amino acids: CASSPLSYNEQFF.